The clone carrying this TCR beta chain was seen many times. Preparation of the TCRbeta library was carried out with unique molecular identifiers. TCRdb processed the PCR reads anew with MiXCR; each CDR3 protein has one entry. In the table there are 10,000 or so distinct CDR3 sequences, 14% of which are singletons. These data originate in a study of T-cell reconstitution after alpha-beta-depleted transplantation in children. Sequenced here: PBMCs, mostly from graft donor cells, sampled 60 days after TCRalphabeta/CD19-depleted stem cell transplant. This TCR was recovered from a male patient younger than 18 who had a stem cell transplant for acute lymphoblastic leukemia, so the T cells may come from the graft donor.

This chain's CDR3 is CASSLTGKGSPLHF. The CDR3 nucleotides read TGTGCCAGCAGCTTAACAGGGAAGGGTTCACCCCTCCACTTT. V usage is TRBV7-9 and J usage is TRBJ1-6; a weak D match, TRBD1 (6 bases). Germline V lookup: CDR1 SEHNR, CDR2 FQNEAQ (reference sequence). Trimming removed 2 bases from V and 9 bases from J, with 11 bases in between. The CDR3 has 14 residues. Based on the CDR3 plus reference TRBV7-9 and TRBJ1-6, the full variable domain is DTGVSQNPRHKITKRGQNVTFRCDPISEHNRLYWYRQTLGQGPEFLTYFQNEAQLEKSRLLSDRFSAERPKGSFSTLEIQRTEQGDSAMYLCASSLTGKGSPLHFGNGTRLTVT.